The present T cell receptor (beta chain) was sequenced within a study of shared clonotypes between healthy human individuals. Details on this clone: Its antigen is undetermined. Within the sample, other DNA sequences also encode this same CDR3.

Healthy HIV-negative adults with no recent acute infections or vaccinations were recruited as donors. Germline CDR1 reads LNHDA; CDR2 reads SQIVND (reference sequence). The CDR3 has 14 residues. The V segment lost 6 bases and the J segment 0 bases; nucleotides outside the gene matches: 4. Sequencing was performed with immunoSEQ multiplex PCR; in TCRdb, only in-frame clones are kept and a portion is missing. Of approximately 500,000 clones in the sample, almost 97% were seen once. Findings and limits, study-wide: What rarefaction showed was incomplete sorted-subset sequencing despite large depth. Deeper or shallower sequencing was expected to change how clonotypes are shared among donors. On the whole, naive subsets had larger estimated richness than memory subsets had.

The TCR originated in a woman aged 25 to 45 in good health. This chain joins TRBV19 and TRBJ2-7; 8 bases are shared with TRBD2. The specimen was naive CD4+ T cells sorted from blood. Subset indicated: CD45RA+ positively selected. CDR3 amino acids: CASSVSGNSYEQYF. CDR3 nucleotides: TGTGCCAGTAGCGTTAGCGGGAACTCCTACGAGCAGTACTTC.